This entry concerns a single TCR beta chain. Its antigen is currently unknown. This entry comes from a study of T cell responses to AZD1222 COVID-19 vaccine. The study, taken as a whole, reports: Following two doses of AZD1222, Spike-specific TCR breadth and depth rose.

The trim removed 4 bases at V and 0 bases at J, leaving 11 bases unmatched. Looked up from germline, CDR1 is GTSNPN and CDR2 is SVGIG (reference sequence). CDR3 length equals 16 residues. Assay used: immunoSEQ multiplex PCR; TCRdb lists only in-frame clones, some missing. The profile shows roughly 92,000 clones, 85% to 90% of them singletons. The origin of this receptor is an adult who received the AZD1222 COVID-19 vaccine. The starting material was peripheral blood, obtained 28 days after the second AZD1222 dose. This chain uses TRBV30 with TRBJ1-2; 7 bases match TRBD1. CDR3 DNA: TGTGCCTGGACTCCCCCCGGGACAGCCACTAACTATGGCTACACCTTC. Encoded protein: CAWTPPGTATNYGYTF.